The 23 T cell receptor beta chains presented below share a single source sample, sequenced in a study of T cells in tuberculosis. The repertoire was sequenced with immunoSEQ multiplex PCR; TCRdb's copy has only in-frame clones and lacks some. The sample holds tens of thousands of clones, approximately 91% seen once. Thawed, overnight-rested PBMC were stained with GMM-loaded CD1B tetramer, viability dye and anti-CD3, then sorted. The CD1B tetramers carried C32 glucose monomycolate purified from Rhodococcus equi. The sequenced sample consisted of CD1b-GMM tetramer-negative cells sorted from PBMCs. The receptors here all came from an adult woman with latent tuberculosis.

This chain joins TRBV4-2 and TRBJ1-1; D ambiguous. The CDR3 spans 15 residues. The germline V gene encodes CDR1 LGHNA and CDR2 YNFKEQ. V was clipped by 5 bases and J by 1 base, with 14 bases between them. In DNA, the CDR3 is TGTGCCAGCAGCTTAGATATGGAGGGGAACACTGAAGCTTTCTTT. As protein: CASSLDMEGNTEAFF.

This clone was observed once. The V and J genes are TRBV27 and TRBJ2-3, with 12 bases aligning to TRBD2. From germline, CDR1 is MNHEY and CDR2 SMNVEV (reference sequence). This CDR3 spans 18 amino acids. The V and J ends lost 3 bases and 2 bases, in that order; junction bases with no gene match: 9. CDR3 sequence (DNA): TGTGCCAGCAGTTTGCTACTAGCGGGGGGCGGGCACACAGATACGCAGTATTTT. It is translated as CASSLLLAGGGHTDTQYF.

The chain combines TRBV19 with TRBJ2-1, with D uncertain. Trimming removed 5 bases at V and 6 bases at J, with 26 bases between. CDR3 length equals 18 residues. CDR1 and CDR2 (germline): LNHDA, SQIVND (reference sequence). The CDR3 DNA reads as TGTGCCAGTAGTCCGTCCCCCGAGGTCCGCCCGAGAGTCAATGAGCAGTTCTTC. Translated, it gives CASSPSPEVRPRVNEQFF. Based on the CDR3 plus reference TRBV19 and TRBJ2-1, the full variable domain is DGGITQSPKYLFRKEGQNVTLSCEQNLNHDAMYWYRQDPGQGLRLIYYSQIVNDFQKGDIAEGYSVSREKKESFPLTVTSAQKNPTAFYLCASSPSPEVRPRVNEQFFGPGTRLTVL.

This CDR3 reads CASSYVSGAYTGELFF. The CDR3 DNA sequence: TGTGCCAGCAGTTACGTTAGCGGGGCATACACCGGGGAGCTGTTTTTT. The chain recombines TRBV6-5 with TRBJ2-2; 8 nucleotides line up with TRBD2. This CDR3 region has 16 residues. Germline V gene data show CDR1 as MNHEY and CDR2 as SVGAGI. With V trimmed by 2 bases and J by 3 bases, 5 bases remained unmatched.

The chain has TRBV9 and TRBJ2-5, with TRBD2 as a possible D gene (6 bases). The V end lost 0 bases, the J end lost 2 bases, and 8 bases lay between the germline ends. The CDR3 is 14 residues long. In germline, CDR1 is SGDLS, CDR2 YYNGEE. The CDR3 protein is CASSVASGQETQYF. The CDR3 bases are TGTGCCAGCAGCGTAGCCAGCGGGCAAGAGACCCAGTACTTC.

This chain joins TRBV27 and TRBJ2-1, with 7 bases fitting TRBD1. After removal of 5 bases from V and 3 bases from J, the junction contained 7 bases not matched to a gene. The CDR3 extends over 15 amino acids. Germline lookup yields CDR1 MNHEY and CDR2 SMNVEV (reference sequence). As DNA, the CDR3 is TGTGCCAGCAGTCTCATAGGGGGCTTCTACAATGAGCAGTTCTTC. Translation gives CASSLIGGFYNEQFF.

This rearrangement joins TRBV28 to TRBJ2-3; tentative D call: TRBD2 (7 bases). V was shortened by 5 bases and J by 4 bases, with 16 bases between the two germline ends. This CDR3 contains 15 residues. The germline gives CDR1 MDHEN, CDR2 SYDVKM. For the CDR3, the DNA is TGTGCCAGCAGTACTAGAGTAGGGGGGGCAGATACGCAGTATTTT. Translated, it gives CASSTRVGGADTQYF.

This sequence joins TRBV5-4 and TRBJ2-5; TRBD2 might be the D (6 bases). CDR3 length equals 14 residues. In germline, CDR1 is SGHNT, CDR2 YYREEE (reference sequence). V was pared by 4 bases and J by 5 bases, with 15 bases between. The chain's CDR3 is CASSPLTSTETQYF. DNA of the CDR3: TGTGCCAGCAGCCCTTTAACTAGCACCGAGACCCAGTACTTC.

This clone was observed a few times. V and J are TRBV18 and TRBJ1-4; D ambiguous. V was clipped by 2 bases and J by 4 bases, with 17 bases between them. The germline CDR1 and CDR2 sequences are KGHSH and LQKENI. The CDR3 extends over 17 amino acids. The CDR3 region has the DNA TGTGCCAGCTCACCAACTCAGGCACAGTGGTTTAATGAAAAACTGTTTTTT. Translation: CASSPTQAQWFNEKLFF. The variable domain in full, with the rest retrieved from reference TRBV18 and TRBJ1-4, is NAGVMQNPRHLVRRRGQEARLRCSPMKGHSHVYWYRQLPEEGLKFMVYLQKENIIDESGMPKERFSAEFPKEGPSILRIQQVVRGDSAAYFCASSPTQAQWFNEKLFFGSGTQLSVL.

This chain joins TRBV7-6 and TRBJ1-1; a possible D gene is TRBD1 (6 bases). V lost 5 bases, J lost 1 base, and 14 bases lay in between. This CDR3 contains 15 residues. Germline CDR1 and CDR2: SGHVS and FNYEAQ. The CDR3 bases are TGTGCCAGCAGCCCCCTAGGGGGGGCGAACACTGAAGCTTTCTTT. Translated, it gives CASSPLGGANTEAFF.

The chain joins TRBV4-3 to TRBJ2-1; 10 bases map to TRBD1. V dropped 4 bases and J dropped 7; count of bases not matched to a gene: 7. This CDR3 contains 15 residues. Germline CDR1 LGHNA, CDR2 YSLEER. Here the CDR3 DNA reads TGCGCCAGCAGCCTTCGGACAGGGGGGAGGAATGAGCAGTTCTTC. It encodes CASSLRTGGRNEQFF.

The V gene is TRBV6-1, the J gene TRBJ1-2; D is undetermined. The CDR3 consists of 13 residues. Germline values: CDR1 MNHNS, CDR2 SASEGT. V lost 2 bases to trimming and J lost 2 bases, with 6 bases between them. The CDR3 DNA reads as TGTGCCAGCAGTGAATCAGGAAACTATGGCTACACCTTC. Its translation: CASSESGNYGYTF.

The chain's CDR3 is CASRTGPYEQYV. CDR3 sequence (DNA): TGTGCCAGCAGGACAGGGCCCTACGAGCAGTACGTC. The chain carries TRBV2 and TRBJ2-7; 7 nucleotides line up with TRBD1. This CDR3 is 12 amino acids long. V gave up 6 bases and J gave up 2 bases; unmatched junction bases: 1. Germline assignment: CDR1 SNHLY and CDR2 FYNNEI.

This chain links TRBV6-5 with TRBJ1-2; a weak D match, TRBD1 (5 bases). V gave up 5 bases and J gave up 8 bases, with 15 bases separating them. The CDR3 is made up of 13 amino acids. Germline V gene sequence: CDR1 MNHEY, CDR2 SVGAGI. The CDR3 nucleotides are TGTGCCAGCAGTGCCGGACAACCACAAGGCTACACCTTC. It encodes CASSAGQPQGYTF.

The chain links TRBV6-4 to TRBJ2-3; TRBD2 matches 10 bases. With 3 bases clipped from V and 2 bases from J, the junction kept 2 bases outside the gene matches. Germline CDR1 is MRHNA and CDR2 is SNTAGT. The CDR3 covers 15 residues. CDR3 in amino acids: CASSDLAGATDTQYF. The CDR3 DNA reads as TGTGCCAGCAGTGATCTAGCGGGGGCCACAGATACGCAGTATTTT.

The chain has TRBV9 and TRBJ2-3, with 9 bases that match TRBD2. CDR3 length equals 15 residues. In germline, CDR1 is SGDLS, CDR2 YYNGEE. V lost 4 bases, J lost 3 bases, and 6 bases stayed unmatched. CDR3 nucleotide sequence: TGTGCCAGCAGCTGGCGGGGGGGCCTGACAGATACGCAGTATTTT. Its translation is CASSWRGGLTDTQYF.

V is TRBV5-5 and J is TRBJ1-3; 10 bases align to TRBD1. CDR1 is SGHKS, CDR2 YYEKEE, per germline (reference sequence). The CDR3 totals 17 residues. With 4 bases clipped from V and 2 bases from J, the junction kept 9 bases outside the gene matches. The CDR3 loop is CASSTDPGTGAGNTIYF. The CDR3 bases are TGTGCCAGCAGCACAGACCCCGGGACAGGGGCTGGAAACACCATATATTTT.

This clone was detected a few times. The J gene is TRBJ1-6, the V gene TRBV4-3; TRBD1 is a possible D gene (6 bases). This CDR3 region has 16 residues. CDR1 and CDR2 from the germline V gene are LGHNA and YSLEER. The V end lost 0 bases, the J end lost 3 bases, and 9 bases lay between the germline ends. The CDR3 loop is CASSQDVGGYNSPLHF. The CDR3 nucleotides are TGCGCCAGCAGCCAAGATGTAGGGGGCTATAATTCACCCCTCCACTTT.

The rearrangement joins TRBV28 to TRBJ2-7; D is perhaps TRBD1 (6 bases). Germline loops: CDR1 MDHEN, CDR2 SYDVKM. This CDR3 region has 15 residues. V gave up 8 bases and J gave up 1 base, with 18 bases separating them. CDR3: CASSPTGSPSYEQYV. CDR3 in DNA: TGTGCCAGCTCCCCAACAGGGTCCCCATCCTACGAGCAGTACGTC.

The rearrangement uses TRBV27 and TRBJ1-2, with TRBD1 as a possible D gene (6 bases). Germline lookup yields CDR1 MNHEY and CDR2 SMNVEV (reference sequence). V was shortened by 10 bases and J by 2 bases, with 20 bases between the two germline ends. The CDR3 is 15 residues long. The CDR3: CATRNSGALNYGYTF. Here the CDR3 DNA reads TGTGCCACGAGGAATTCAGGGGCCTTAAACTATGGCTACACCTTC.

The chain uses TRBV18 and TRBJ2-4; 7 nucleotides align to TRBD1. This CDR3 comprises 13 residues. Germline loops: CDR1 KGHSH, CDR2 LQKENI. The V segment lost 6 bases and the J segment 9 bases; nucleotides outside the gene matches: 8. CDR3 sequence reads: CASSLGTEGIQYF. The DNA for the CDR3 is TGTGCCAGCTCCCTTGGGACAGAGGGCATTCAGTACTTC.

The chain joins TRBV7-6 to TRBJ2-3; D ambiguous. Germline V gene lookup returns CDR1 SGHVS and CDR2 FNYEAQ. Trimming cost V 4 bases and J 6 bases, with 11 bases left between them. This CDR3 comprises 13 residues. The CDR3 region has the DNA TGTGCCAGCAGCTACGCACTCGAGGATACGCAGTATTTT. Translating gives CASSYALEDTQYF.

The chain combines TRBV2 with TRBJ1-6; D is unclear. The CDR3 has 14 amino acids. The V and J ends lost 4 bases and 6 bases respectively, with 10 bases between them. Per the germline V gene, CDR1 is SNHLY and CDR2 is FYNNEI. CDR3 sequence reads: CASSAPVINSPLHF. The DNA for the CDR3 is TGTGCCAGCAGTGCGCCGGTTATTAATTCACCCCTCCACTTT.